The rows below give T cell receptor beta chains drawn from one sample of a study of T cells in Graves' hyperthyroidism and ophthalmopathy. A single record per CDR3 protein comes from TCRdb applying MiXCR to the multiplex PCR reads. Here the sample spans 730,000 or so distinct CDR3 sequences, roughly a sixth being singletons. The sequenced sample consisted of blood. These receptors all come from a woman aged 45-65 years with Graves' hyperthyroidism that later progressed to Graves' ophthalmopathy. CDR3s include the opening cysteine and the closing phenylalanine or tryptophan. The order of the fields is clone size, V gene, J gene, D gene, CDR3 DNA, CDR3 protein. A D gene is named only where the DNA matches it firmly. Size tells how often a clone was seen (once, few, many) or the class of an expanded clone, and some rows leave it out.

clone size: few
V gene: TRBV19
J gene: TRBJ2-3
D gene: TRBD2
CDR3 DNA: TGTGCCAGTAGTATGGGGGGGGGTTCGGATACGCAGTATTTT
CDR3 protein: CASSMGGGSDTQYF

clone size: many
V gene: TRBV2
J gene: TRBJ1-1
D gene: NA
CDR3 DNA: TGTGCCAGCAGGGCAACGGGGGCGGAGGCTGAAGCTTTCTTT
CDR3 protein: CASRATGAEAEAFF

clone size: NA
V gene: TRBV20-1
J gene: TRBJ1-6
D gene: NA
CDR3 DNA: TGCAGTGCTAGAGATCAAGTCTGGGATGATAATTCACCCCTCCACTTT
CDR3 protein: CSARDQVWDDNSPLHF

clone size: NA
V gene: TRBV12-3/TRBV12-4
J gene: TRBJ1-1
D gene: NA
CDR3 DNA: TGTGCCAGCAGCCCCTCAGCCTCCGCTTTCTTT
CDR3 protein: CASSPSASAFF

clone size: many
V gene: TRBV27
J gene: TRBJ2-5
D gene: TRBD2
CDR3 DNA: TGTGCCAGCAGTAGGGGACTAGCGGGGGGGCTAAGCGAGACCCAGTACTTC
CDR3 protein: CASSRGLAGGLSETQYF

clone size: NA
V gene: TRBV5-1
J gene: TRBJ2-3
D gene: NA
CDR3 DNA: TGCGCCAGCAGCTTGGATACCCAAGGGACAGATACGCAGTATTTT
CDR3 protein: CASSLDTQGTDTQYF

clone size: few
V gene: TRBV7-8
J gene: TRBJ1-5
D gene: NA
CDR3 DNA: TGTGCCAGCAGCTTATCACCGGACAGTTATAGCAATCAGCCCCAGCATTTT
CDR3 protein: CASSLSPDSYSNQPQHF

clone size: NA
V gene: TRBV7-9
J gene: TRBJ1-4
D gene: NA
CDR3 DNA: TGTGCCAGCAGCCCCGTTCAACCCCATGAACGGGAAAAACTGTTTTTT
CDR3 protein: CASSPVQPHEREKLFF

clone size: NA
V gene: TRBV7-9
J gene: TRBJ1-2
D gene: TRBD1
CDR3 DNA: TGTGCCAGCAGCGAACGGACAGGGCGGATCGGCTACACCTTC
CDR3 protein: CASSERTGRIGYTF

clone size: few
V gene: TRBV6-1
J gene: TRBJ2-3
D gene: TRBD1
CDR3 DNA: TGTGCCAGCAGTGAAAGGCAGGGGGAAGATACGCAGTATTTT
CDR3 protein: CASSERQGEDTQYF

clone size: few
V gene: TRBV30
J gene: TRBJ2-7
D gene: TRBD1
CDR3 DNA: TGTGCCTGGAGTCCACCCGGACAGGGGGGTTCCTACGAGCAGTACTTC
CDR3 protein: CAWSPPGQGGSYEQYF

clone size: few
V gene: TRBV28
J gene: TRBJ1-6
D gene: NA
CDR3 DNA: TGTGCCAGCAGTAGTTTCGGGGATTCACCCCTCCACTTT
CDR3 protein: CASSSFGDSPLHF

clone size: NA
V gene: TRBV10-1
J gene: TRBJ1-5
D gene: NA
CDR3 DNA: TGCGCCAGCAGCCGGGACAAGGCGGGCGGGCCCCAGCATTTT
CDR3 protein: CASSRDKAGGPQHF

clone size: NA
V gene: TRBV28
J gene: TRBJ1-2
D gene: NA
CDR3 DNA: TGTGCCAGCAGCCCCCCGACACATGGCTACACCTTC
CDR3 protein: CASSPPTHGYTF

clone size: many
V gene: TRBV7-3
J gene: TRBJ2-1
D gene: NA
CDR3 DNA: TGTGCCAGCAGCTTGGGTGAGAAAAGGCGCTCCTACAATGAGCAGTTCTTC
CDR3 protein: CASSLGEKRRSYNEQFF

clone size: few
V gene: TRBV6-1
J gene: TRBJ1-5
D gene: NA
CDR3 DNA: TGTGCCAGCAGGCCCGGGACCGCCGACAATCAGCCCCAGCATTTT
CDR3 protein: CASRPGTADNQPQHF

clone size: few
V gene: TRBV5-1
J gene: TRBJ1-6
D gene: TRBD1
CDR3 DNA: TGCGCCAGCAGCTTGGGACAGGGGACCTCGAGTTCACCCCTCCACTTT
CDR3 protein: CASSLGQGTSSSPLHF

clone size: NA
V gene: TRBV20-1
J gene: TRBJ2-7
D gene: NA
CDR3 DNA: TGCAGTGCTAAAGTGGGGCCGGGAACCTACGAGCAGTACTTC
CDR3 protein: CSAKVGPGTYEQYF

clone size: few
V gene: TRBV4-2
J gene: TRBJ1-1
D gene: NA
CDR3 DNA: TGTGCCAGCAGCCAAGATTCGGGGCCCAGTCCCACTGAAGCTTTCTTT
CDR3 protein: CASSQDSGPSPTEAFF

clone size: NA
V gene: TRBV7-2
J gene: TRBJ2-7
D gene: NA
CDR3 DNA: TGTGCCGGCAGCTTAATGGGGGTCTCCTACGAGCAGTACTTC
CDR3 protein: CAGSLMGVSYEQYF

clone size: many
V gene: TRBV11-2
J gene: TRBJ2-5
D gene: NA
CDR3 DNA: TGTGCCAGCGCGGGGTTTCGGAGCCAAGAGACCCAGTACTTC
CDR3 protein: CASAGFRSQETQYF

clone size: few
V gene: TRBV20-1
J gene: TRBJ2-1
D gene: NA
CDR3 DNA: TGCAGTGCTAGTCAACTTTCACGCTCCAATGAGCAGTTCTTC
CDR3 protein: CSASQLSRSNEQFF

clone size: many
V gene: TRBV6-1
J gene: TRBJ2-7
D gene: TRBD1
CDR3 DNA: TGTGCCAGCAGTCCCGGACAGGGTCGGTACGAGCAGTACTTC
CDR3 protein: CASSPGQGRYEQYF

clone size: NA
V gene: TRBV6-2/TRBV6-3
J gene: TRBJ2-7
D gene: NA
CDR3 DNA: TGTGCCAGCAGTTACGGGCCAGTCTCCTACGAGCAGTACTTC
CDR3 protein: CASSYGPVSYEQYF

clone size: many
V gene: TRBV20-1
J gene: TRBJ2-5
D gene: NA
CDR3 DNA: TGCAGTGCTGAGGAGGGGGGGGCCTACCAAGAGACCCAGTACTTC
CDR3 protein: CSAEEGGAYQETQYF

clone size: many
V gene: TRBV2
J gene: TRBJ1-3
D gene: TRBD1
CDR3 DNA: TGTGCCAGCTCAGGGGGCTCTGGAAACACCATATATTTT
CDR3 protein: CASSGGSGNTIYF

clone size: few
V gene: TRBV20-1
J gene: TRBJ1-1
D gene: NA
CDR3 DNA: TGCAGTGTTAACGGGGTTAACACTGAAGCTTTCTTT
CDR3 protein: CSVNGVNTEAFF

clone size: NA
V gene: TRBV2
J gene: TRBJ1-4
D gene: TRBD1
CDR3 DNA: TGTGCCAGCACCTACGGGACAGTTAATGAAAAACTGTTTTTT
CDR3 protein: CASTYGTVNEKLFF

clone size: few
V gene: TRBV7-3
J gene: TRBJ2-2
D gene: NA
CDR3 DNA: TGTGCCAGCAGCTTAACGCCCTTGAACACCGGGGAGCTGTTTTTT
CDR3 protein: CASSLTPLNTGELFF

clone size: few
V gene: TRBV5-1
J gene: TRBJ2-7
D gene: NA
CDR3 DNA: TGCGCCAGCAGCTTGGAGGGTACCGAGCAGTACTTC
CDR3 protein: CASSLEGTEQYF

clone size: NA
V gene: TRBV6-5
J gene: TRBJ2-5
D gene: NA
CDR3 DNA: TGTGCCAGCGTTGGGGCCCAAGAGACCCAGTACTTC
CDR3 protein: CASVGAQETQYF

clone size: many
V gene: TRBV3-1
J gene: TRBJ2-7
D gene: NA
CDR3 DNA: TGTGCCAGCAGCCAAGATCGGGAACTGGGGGAGCAGTACTTC
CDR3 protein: CASSQDRELGEQYF

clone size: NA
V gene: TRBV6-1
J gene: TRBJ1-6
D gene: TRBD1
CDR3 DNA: TGTGCCAGCAAACTCGGTCGGGACAGGGGTCCCTCTTACTATAATTCACCCCTCCACTTT
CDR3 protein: CASKLGRDRGPSYYNSPLHF

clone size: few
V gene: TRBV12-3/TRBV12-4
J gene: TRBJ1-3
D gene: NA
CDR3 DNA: TGTGCCAGCATCCCCACCAGCTCTGGAAACACCATATATTTT
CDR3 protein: CASIPTSSGNTIYF

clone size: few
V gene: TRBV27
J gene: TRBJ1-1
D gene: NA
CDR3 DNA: TGTGCCAGCAGTTTGTATGCCAGGGCGAACACTGAAGCTTTCTTT
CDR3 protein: CASSLYARANTEAFF

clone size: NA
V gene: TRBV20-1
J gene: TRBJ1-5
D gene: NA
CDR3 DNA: TGCAGTGCTAGAGCAGGGGTTGAGGTAGGTCAGCCCCAGCATTTT
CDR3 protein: CSARAGVEVGQPQHF

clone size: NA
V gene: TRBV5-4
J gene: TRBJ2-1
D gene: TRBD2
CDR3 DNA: TGTGCCAGCAGCTTGACGGGCGGGGGAGCTCTAAATGAGCAGTTCTTC
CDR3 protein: CASSLTGGGALNEQFF

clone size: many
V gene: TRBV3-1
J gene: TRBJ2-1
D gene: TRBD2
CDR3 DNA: TGTGCCAGCAGCCAAGGACTAGCGGGAACCAATGAGCAGTTCTTC
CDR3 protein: CASSQGLAGTNEQFF

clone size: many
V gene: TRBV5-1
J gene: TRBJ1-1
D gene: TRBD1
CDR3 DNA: TGCGCCAGCAGCCTCGACAGGGGGCGAGCAATGAACACTGAAGCTTTCTTT
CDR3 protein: CASSLDRGRAMNTEAFF

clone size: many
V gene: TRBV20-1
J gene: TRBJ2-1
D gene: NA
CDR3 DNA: TGCAGTGCTAGCTCGCTGGCGCTACCCTCCTACAATGAGCAGTTCTTC
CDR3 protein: CSASSLALPSYNEQFF

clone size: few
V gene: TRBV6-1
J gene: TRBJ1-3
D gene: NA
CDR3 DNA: TGTGCCAGCCAAAACGGGGGATCTGGAAACACCATATATTTT
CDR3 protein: CASQNGGSGNTIYF

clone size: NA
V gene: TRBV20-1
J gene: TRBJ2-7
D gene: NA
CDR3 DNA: TGCAGTGCTAGTCGGCAGGGGCGCGAGCAGTACTTC
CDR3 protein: CSASRQGREQYF

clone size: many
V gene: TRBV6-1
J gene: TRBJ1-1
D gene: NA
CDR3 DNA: TGTGCCAGCACCCTAACAGGGATGAACACTGAAGCTTTCTTT
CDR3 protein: CASTLTGMNTEAFF

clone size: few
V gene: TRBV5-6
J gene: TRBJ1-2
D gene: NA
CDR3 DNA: TGTGCCAGCAGCTTGGAGGCGGACTACATCGACTATGGCTACACCTTC
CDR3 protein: CASSLEADYIDYGYTF

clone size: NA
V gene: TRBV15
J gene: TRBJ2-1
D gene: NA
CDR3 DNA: TGTGCCGCCAGCAGAGATGGTGGCAGGCTCCTCTACAATGAGCAGTTCTTC
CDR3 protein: CAASRDGGRLLYNEQFF

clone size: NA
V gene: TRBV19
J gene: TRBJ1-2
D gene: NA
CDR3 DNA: TGTGCCAGTAGTATACGGCCCCAGCGTGGCTACACCTTC
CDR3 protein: CASSIRPQRGYTF

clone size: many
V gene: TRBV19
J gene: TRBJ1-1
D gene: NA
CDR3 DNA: TGTGCCAGTAGTATAGATCTTCGGGGGCTGGACACTGAAGCTTTCTTT
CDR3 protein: CASSIDLRGLDTEAFF

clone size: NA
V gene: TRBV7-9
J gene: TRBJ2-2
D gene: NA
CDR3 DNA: TGTGCCAGCAGCTTAACTATGACCGGGGAGCTGTTTTTT
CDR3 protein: CASSLTMTGELFF

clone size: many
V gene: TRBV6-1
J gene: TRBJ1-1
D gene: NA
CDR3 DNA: TGTGCCAGCAGCCGACGTGGTGGCATTACCGACACTGAAGCTTTCTTT
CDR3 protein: CASSRRGGITDTEAFF

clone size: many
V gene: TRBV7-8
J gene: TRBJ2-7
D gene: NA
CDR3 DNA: TGTGCCAGCAGCCCCGGTTCCAGGGACTACGAGCAGTACTTC
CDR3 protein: CASSPGSRDYEQYF

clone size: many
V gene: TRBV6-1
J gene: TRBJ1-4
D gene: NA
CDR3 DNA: TGTGCCAGCCGGGGGACTACTAATGAAAAACTGTTTTTT
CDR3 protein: CASRGTTNEKLFF

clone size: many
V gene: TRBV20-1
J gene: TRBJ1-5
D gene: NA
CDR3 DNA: TGCAGTGCCGGGGAAAGGAGGGGGAATCAGCCCCAGCATTTT
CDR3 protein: CSAGERRGNQPQHF